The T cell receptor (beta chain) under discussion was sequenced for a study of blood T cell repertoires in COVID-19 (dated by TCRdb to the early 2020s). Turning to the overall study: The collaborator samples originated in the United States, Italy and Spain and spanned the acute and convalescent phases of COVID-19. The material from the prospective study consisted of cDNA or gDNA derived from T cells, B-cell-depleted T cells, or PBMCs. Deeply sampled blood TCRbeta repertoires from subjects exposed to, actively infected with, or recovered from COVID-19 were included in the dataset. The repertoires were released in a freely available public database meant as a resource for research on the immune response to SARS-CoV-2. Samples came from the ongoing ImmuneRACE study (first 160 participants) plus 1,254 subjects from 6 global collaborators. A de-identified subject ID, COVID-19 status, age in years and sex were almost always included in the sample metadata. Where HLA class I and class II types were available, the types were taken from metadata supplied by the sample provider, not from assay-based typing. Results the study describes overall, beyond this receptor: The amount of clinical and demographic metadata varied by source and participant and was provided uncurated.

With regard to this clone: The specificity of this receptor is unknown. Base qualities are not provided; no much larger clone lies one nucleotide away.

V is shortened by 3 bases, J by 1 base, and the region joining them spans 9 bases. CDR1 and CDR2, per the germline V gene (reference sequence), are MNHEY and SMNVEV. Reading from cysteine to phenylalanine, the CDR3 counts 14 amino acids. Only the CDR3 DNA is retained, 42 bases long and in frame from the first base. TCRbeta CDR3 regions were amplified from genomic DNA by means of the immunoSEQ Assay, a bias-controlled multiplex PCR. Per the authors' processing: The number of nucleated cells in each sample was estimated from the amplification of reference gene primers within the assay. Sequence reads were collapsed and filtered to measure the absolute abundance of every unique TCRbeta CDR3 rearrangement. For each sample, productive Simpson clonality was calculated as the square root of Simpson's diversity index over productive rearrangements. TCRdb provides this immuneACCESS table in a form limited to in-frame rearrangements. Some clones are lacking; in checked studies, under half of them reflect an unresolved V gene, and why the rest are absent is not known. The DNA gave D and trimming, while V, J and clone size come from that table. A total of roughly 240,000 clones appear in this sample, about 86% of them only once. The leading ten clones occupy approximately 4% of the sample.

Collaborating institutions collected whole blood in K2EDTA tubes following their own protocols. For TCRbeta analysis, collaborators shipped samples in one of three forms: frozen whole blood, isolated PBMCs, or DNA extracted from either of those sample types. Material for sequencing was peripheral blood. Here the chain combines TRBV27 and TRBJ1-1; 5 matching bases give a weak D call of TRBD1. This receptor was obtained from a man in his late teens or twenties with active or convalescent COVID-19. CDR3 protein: CASSFVQGNTEAFF. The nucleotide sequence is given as TGTGCCAGCAGTTTTGTTCAGGGGAACACTGAAGCTTTCTTT.